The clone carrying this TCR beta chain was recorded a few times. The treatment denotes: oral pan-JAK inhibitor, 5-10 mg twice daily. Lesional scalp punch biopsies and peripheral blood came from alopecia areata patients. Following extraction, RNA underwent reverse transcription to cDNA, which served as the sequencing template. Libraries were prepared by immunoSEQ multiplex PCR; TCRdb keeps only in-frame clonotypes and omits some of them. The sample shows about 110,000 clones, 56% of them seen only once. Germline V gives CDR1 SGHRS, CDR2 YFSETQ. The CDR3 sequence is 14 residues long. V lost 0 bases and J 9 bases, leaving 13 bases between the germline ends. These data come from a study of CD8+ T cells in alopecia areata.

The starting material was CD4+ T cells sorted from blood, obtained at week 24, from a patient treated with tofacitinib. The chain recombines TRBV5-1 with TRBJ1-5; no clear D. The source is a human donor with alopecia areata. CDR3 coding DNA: TGCGCCAGCAGCTTGGAAGCAGATGCGTCGCCCCAGCATTTT. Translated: CASSLEADASPQHF. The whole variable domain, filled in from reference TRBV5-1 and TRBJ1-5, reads KAGVTQTPRYLIKTRGQQVTLSCSPISGHRSVSWYQQTPGQGLQFLFEYFSETQRNKGNFPGRFSGRQFSNSRSEMNVSTLELGDSALYLCASSLEADASPQHFGDGTRLSIL.